These 17 T cell receptor beta chains originate from one sample sequenced in a study of blood T cell repertoires in COVID-19. Some clones are missing from TCRdb's copy, which holds only in-frame ones; the method was immunoSEQ multiplex PCR. The data show 160,000 or so clones, more than 65% seen once. Sequencing was performed on PBMCs or T cells enriched from blood (not recorded which). Receptors were obtained from a man aged 45-60 years who had recovered from COVID-19.

The V gene is TRBV6-5, the J gene TRBJ2-7; D not resolved. CDR1 and CDR2 from the germline V gene are MNHEY and SVGAGI. This CDR3 region has 13 residues. V was shortened by 6 bases and J by 3 bases, with 12 bases between the two germline ends. DNA of the CDR3: TGTGCCAGCAGATCAACTATCGACTACGAGCAGTACTTC. This encodes CASRSTIDYEQYF.

The chain joins TRBV4-1 to TRBJ2-7; a weak D match, TRBD2 (5 bases). Between the trimmed V and J ends, which lost 3 bases and 3 bases, there was a span of 18 bases. The germline V gene encodes CDR1 MGHRA and CDR2 YSYEKL. CDR3 length equals 16 residues. The CDR3 bases are TGCGCCAGCAGCCAGACCGCTCGGGATTTTTTCTACGAGCAGTACTTC. Translation: CASSQTARDFFYEQYF.

V is TRBV6-5 and J is TRBJ2-3, with D possibly being TRBD2 (7 bases). The CDR3 length is 15 residues. Germline V gives CDR1 MNHEY, CDR2 SVGAGI. The V gene lost 6 bases and the J gene lost 4 bases, with 17 bases spanning the gap. CDR3 residues: CASRTGGAGPDTQYF. As DNA, the CDR3 is TGTGCCAGCAGGACGGGGGGCGCGGGACCAGATACGCAGTATTTT.

The rearrangement links TRBV14 to TRBJ2-7, with TRBD2 matching 10 bases. V lost 1 base to trimming and J lost 4 bases; unmatched junction nucleotides: 4. The CDR3 is 15 residues long. Germline V lookup: CDR1 SGHDN, CDR2 FVKESK. CDR3 nucleotide sequence: TGTGCCAGCAGCCAAGCTAGCGGGAGTTTTTACGAGCAGTACTTC. As protein: CASSQASGSFYEQYF.

The rearrangement links TRBV18 to TRBJ2-2; TRBD2 agrees at 9 bases. The CDR3 loop spans 16 amino acids. Trimming removed 1 base from V and 6 bases from J; junction bases left unmatched: 6. The germline gives CDR1 KGHSH, CDR2 LQKENI. DNA for the CDR3: TGTGCCAGCTCACCACGCGGGGGGGACGCTCCCGGGGAGCTGTTTTTT. Its translation is CASSPRGGDAPGELFF.

This clone was detected once. The CDR3 DNA reads as TGTGCCAGCAGGGACAAAAGAAACTATGGCTACACCTTC. As protein: CASRDKRNYGYTF. The J gene is TRBJ1-2, the V gene TRBV3-1 (or the pseudogene TRBV3-2); possibly TRBD1 for D (5 bases). The CDR3 loop spans 13 amino acids. CDR1 is LGHDT, CDR2 YNNKEL, per germline (reference sequence). V was shortened by 6 bases and J by 2 bases, with 10 bases between the two germline ends.

The chain recombines TRBV5-1 with TRBJ1-2; possibly TRBD1 for D (6 bases). The CDR3 is 14 amino acids. CDR1 and CDR2 from the germline V gene are SGHRS and YFSETQ. With 6 bases removed from V and 4 bases from J, the gap between germline ends came to 16 bases. This chain's CDR3 is CASKQVSQGYGYTF. The CDR3 coding sequence is TGCGCCAGCAAACAAGTATCACAGGGCTATGGCTACACCTTC.

This clone has a single count. V and J are TRBV7-8 and TRBJ1-5, with D hard to call. The CDR3 is 13 residues long. Germline V lookup: CDR1 SGHVS, CDR2 FQNEAQ. Trimming shortened V by 5 bases and J by 5 bases, and 10 bases separated the two germline ends. The CDR3 DNA is TGTGCCAGCAGCCGAGACCGGGATCAGCCCCAGCATTTT. This encodes CASSRDRDQPQHF. Drawing the rest from reference TRBV7-8 and TRBJ1-5, the complete variable domain is GAGVSQSPRYKVAKRGQDVALRCDPISGHVSLFWYQQALGQGPEFLTYFQNEAQLDKSGLPSDRFFAERPEGSVSTLKIQRTQQEDSAVYLCASSRDRDQPQHFGDGTRLSIL.

This rearrangement joins TRBV7-9 to TRBJ2-4, with D tentatively TRBD1 (6 bases). V dropped 3 bases and J dropped 0 bases, with 6 bases sitting between them. Per germline, CDR1 SEHNR and CDR2 FQNEAQ (reference sequence). This CDR3 is 14 amino acids long. CDR3 region: CASSLTGAKNIQYF. In DNA, the CDR3 is TGTGCCAGCAGCTTGACAGGAGCCAAAAACATTCAGTACTTC.

The gene calls are TRBV12-5 and TRBJ2-1, with 9 positions matching TRBD2. The CDR3 consists of 17 residues. Germline loops: CDR1 LGHNT, CDR2 FRNRAP. The V and J ends lost 6 bases and 1 base, in that order; junction bases with no gene match: 10. The CDR3 DNA is TGTGCTAGTGGACCCTCAGGCGGGGGGGAGTCCTACAATGAGCAGTTCTTC. Translated: CASGPSGGGESYNEQFF.

The chain carries TRBV27 and TRBJ2-3, with 12 bases lining up with TRBD2. The V and J ends lost 6 bases and 8 bases, in that order; junction bases with no gene match: 12. The CDR3 contains 16 residues. The V gene's germline CDR1 is MNHEY and CDR2 SMNVEV (reference sequence). The CDR3 bases are TGTGCCAGCAGACGAACTAGCGGGGGGACGGAGACTACGCAGTATTTT. The encoded protein is CASRRTSGGTETTQYF.

This chain uses TRBV7-6 with TRBJ1-4, with 7 bases fitting TRBD1. Germline-derived CDR1 and CDR2 are SGHVS and FNYEAQ. Unmatched junction bases numbered 11, after V lost 5 bases and J lost 8 bases. The CDR3 is 15 residues long. The CDR3 nucleotides are TGTGCCAGCAGCCCGCAACAGGGGTTGAGCGAAAAACTGTTTTTT. It yields the protein CASSPQQGLSEKLFF.

The chain is built from TRBV5-4 and TRBJ1-3; 7 bases map to TRBD1. V shed 6 bases, J shed 2 bases, and the junction held 5 bases outside the gene matches. The germline CDR1 and CDR2 sequences are SGHNT and YYREEE (reference sequence). This CDR3 comprises 14 residues. CDR3 amino acids: CASNDGTAGNTIYF. As DNA, the CDR3 is TGTGCCAGCAACGATGGGACAGCTGGAAACACCATATATTTT.

This clone was picked up many times. The V and J genes are TRBV27 and TRBJ1-4; TRBD1 might be the D (6 bases). V lost 0 bases and J 2 bases, leaving 13 bases between the germline ends. This CDR3 has 17 residues. CDR1 and CDR2 (germline): MNHEY, SMNVEV (reference sequence). CDR3 in amino acids: CASSLSAGARTNEKLFF. CDR3 DNA: TGTGCCAGCAGTTTATCGGCGGGGGCGCGGACTAATGAAAAACTGTTTTTT.

The rearrangement uses TRBV3-1 (or the pseudogene TRBV3-2) and TRBJ2-7; 8 bases are a match to TRBD1. The V and J ends lost 6 bases and 6 bases, in that order; junction bases with no gene match: 7. The CDR3 is made up of 13 amino acids. CDR1 LGHDT and CDR2 YNNKEL come from the germline V gene (reference sequence). The CDR3 DNA follows: TGTGCCAGCAGTCGGGACAGGCTCGGCGAGCAGTACTTC. As protein: CASSRDRLGEQYF.

The chain has TRBV6-5 and TRBJ1-2, with no clear D. CDR3 length equals 16 residues. Germline V gene lookup returns CDR1 MNHEY and CDR2 SVGAGI. V dropped 0 bases and J dropped 4 bases, with 15 bases sitting between them. CDR3 residues: CASSYSPSRVSYGYTF. CDR3 DNA: TGTGCCAGCAGTTACTCCCCCTCACGGGTGAGCTATGGCTACACCTTC.

This clone was detected once. J is TRBJ2-5 and V is TRBV13, with 9 nucleotides matching TRBD1. This CDR3 spans 15 amino acids. Germline trimming cut 5 bases from V and 7 bases from J; bases unmatched to any gene: 11. In germline, CDR1 is PRHDT, CDR2 FYEKMQ (reference sequence). The CDR3 DNA sequence: TGTGCCAGCAGCGCCTCCGGGACAGGGATTCGGACCCAGTACTTC. Translation: CASSASGTGIRTQYF.